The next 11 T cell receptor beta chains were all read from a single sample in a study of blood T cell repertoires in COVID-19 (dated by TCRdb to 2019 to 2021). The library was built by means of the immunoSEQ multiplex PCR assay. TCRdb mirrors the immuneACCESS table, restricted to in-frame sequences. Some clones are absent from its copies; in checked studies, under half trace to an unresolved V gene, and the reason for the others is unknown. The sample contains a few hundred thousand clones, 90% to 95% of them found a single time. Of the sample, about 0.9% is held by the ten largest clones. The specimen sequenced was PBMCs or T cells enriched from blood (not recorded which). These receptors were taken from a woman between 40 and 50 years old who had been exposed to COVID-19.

The DNA for the CDR3 is TGTGCCTGGAGTGTAACGGGGGGTTGGTACGAGCAGTACTTC. It codes for CAWSVTGGWYEQYF. The V call is TRBV30, the J call TRBJ2-7; 7 bases map to TRBD2. Germline assignment: CDR1 GTSNPN and CDR2 SVGIG (reference sequence). The ends lost 0 bases at V and 4 bases at J; junction bases unmatched: 6. The CDR3 loop spans 14 amino acids.

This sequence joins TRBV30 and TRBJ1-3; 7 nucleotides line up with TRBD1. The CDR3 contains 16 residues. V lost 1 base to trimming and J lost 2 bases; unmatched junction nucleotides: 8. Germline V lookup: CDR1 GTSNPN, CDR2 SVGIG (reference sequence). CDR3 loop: CAWSALSGTAGNTIYF. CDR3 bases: TGTGCCTGGAGTGCCCTATCCGGGACAGCTGGAAACACCATATATTTT.

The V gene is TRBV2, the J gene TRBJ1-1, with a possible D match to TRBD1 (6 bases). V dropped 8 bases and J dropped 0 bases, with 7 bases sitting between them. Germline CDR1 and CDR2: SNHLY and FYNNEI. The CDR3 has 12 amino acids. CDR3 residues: CASWGLNTEAFF. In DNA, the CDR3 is TGTGCCAGCTGGGGGCTGAACACTGAAGCTTTCTTT.

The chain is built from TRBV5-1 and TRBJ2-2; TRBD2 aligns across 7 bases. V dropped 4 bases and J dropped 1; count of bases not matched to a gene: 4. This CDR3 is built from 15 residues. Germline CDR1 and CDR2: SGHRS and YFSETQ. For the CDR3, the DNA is TGCGCCAGCAGCGGGGGGGTCATGAACACCGGGGAGCTGTTTTTT. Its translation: CASSGGVMNTGELFF.

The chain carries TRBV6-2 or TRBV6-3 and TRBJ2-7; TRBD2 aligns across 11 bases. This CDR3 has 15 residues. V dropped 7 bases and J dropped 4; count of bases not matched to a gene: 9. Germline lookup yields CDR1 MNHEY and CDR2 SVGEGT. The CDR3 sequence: CASTPPGTSGYEQYF. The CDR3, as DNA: TGTGCCAGCACCCCCCCCGGGACTAGCGGATACGAGCAGTACTTC.

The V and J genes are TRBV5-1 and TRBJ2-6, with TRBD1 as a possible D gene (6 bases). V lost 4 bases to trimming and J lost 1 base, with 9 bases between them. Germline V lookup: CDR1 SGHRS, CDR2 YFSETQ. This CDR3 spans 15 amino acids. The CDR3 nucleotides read TGCGCCAGCAGCAAGGGGGTTTCTGGGGCCAACGTCCTGACTTTC. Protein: CASSKGVSGANVLTF.

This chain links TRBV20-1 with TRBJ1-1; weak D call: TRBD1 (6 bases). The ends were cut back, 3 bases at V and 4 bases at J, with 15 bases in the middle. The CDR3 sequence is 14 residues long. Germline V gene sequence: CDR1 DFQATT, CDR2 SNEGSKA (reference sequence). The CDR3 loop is CSASTDRGATEAFF. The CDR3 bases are TGCAGTGCTAGTACGGACCGGGGGGCCACTGAAGCTTTCTTT.

CDR3 sequence (DNA): TGTGCCAGCAGCTTGGCCGGGTCTTGGGAGACCCAGTACTTC. This encodes CASSLAGSWETQYF. This sequence joins TRBV5-4 and TRBJ2-5, with no clear D. The CDR3 runs 14 residues. V lost 0 bases and J lost 5, with 11 bases in between. The germline V gene has CDR1 SGHNT and CDR2 YYREEE (reference sequence).

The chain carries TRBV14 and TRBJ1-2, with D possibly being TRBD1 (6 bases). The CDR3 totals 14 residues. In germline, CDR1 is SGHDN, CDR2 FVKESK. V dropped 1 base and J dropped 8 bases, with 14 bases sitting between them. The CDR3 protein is CASSQVGTGLGYTF. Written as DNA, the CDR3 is TGTGCCAGCAGCCAAGTAGGAACAGGGCTAGGCTACACCTTC.

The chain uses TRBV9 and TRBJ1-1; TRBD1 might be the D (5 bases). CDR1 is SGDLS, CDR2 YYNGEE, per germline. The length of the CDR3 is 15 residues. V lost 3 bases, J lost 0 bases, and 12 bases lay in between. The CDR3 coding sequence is TGTGCCAGCAGCGCCGACAGTGACATGAACACTGAAGCTTTCTTT. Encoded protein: CASSADSDMNTEAFF. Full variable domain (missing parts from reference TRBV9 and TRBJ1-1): DSGVTQTPKHLITATGQRVTLRCSPRSGDLSVYWYQQSLDQGLQFLIQYYNGEERAKGNILERFSAQQFPDLHSELNLSSLELGDSALYFCASSADSDMNTEAFFGQGTRLTVV.

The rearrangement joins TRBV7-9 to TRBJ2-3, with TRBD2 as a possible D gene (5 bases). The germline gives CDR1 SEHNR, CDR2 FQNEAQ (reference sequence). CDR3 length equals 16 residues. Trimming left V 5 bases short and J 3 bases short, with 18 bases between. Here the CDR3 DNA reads TGTGCCAGCAGCCCCGAATTTGGGAGCAAGACAGATACGCAGTATTTT. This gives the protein CASSPEFGSKTDTQYF.